This T cell receptor beta chain was recorded in a study of blood T cell repertoires in COVID-19. The CDR3 spans 16 residues. V dropped 5 bases and J dropped 4 bases, with 18 bases sitting between them. Germline V gene sequence: CDR1 SGHTA, CDR2 FQGNSA. Sequencing was performed with immunoSEQ multiplex PCR; in TCRdb, only in-frame clones are kept and a portion is missing. This sample has more than 350,000 clones; around 87% occur once, and the top ten carry 10%. The chain couples TRBV7-2 to TRBJ1-3; D gene uncertain. This TCR was sampled from a woman between 50 and 59 years old who had recovered from COVID-19. The sequencing sample was made of PBMCs or T cells enriched from blood (not recorded which). CDR3 sequence: CASSGNAGNWGNTIYF. For the CDR3, the DNA is TGTGCCAGCAGCGGCAATGCGGGGAACTGGGGAAACACCATATATTTT.